This T cell receptor (beta chain) was sequenced for a study of Graves' ophthalmopathy and Graves' hyperthyroidism. Moderate-to-severe activity, CAS at least 3, NOSPECS at least 4 and duration under 3 months characterized donors with ophthalmopathy. Other autoimmune diseases, uncontrolled infections, pregnancy or lactation ruled patients out of participation. In regard to this clonotype: Its antigen is not known.

RNA transcripts yielded amplified TCR beta CDR3 regions. HTBI primers primed a first-round RT-PCR, and a second-round multiplex PCR followed. One entry per CDR3 protein, called by TCRdb with MiXCR from the multiplex PCR reads. Here the sample spans around 670,000 distinct CDR3 sequences, around 40% being singletons. Study-level results: The study's model predicted ophthalmopathy progression at about 64% sensitivity and 72% to 75% specificity. Sensitivity of 85% to 90% and specificity of around 76% were achieved when a 13-signature model separated ophthalmopathy from stable hyperthyroidism.

CDR3 length: 14 amino acids. V was pared by 7 bases and J by 2 bases, with 15 bases between. CDR1 WSHSY and CDR2 SAAADI come from the germline V gene. This clonotype originated in an adult man with Graves' ophthalmopathy. The V call is TRBV10-2, the J call TRBJ2-7; possibly TRBD1 or TRBD2 for D (5 bases each). Sequencing was done on a sample of peripheral blood. CDR3 sequence reads: CASTPGTLTYEQYF. The CDR3 nucleotides are TGCGCCAGCACCCCTGGGACGTTGACCTACGAGCAGTACTTC.